This T cell receptor beta chain stems from a study of cytotoxic CD8 clonotypes in ibrutinib-treated CLL. Study-level information: Responses: around 24 partial, 2 complete; after median around 64 months, approximately 14 stayed remitted, roughly 12 progressed.

Study-level findings and limits: Exceeding age-matched healthy donors, baseline clonality also tracked the counts of circulating CD8+ T cells. Few clonotypes were public, and these shrank or held steady under treatment.

Trimming cost V 10 bases and J 1 base; bases outside gene matches: 7. This CDR3 has 14 residues. Germline assignment: CDR1 LNHDA and CDR2 SQIVND (reference sequence). The method was immunoSEQ multiplex PCR; TCRdb's version includes in-frame clones alone and lacks a portion of them. The repertoire includes some 300,000 clones, almost 80% of them detected once, and roughly 7% sits in the top ten. Turning to this clone: Its antigen is as yet unknown.

Genomic DNA (about 2 micrograms) was obtained from cryopreserved PBMCs for construction of TCR beta libraries. The sequencing here drew on PBMCs, taken before ibrutinib treatment. The source of this sequence is a human donor with chronic lymphocytic leukemia. The chain is built from TRBV19 and TRBJ1-5; 7 nucleotides agree with TRBD1. The CDR3 coding sequence is TGTGCCACCCAGGGGGGGTTGAGCAATCAGCCCCAGCATTTT. It yields the protein CATQGGLSNQPQHF.